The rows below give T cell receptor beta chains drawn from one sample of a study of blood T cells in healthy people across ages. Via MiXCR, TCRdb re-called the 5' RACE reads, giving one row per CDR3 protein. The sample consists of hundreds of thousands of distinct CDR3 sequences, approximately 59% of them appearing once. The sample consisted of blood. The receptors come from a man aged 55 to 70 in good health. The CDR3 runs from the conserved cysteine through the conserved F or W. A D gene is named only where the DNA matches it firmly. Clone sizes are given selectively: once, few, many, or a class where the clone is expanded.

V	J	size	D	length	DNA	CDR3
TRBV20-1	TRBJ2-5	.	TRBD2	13	TGCAGTGCTCGCCCTAGCGGGGACCACGCCCGGTACTTC	CSARPSGDHARYF
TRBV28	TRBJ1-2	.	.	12	TGTGCCAGCACCATGCGGGACTATGGCTACACCTTC	CASTMRDYGYTF
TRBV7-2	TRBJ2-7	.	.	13	TGTGCCAGCAGCGTATGGCGGGATGGCGAGCAGTACTTC	CASSVWRDGEQYF
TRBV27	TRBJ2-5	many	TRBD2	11	TGTGCCAGCAGTCCGGGGGGGACCCAGTACTTC	CASSPGGTQYF
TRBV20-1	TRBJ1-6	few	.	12	TGCAGTGCCCCTGCAGGTTCTTCCCCCCTCCACTTT	CSAPAGSSPLHF
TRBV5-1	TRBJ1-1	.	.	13	TGCGCCAGCAGCTTAGAGGGTCAGGCTGAAGCTTTCTTT	CASSLEGQAEAFF
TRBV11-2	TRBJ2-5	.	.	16	TGTGCCAGCAGCTTAGCCGCAATTCTAACCACGGAGACCCAGTACTTC	CASSLAAILTTETQYF
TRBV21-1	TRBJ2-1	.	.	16	TGTGCCAGCAGCCCTAGTCAGGGAGCAATGTACAATGAGCAGTTCTTC	CASSPSQGAMYNEQFF
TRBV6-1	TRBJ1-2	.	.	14	TGTGCCAGCTCCCAGGGATTCTCTAACTATGGCTACACCTTC	CASSQGFSNYGYTF
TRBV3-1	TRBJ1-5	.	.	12	TGTGCCAGCAGCGCAACCGGACAGCCCCAGCATTTT	CASSATGQPQHF
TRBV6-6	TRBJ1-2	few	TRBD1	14	TGTGCCAGCAGTTACATACAGGGGGCTTATGGCTACACCTTC	CASSYIQGAYGYTF
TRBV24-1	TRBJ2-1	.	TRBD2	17	TGTGCCACCAGTGATAGGACTAGCTCGAGCTCCTACAATGAGCAGTTCTTC	CATSDRTSSSSYNEQFF
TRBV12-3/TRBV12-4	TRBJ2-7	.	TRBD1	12	TGTGCCAGCAGATATACAGGGGCCGAGCAGTACTTC	CASRYTGAEQYF
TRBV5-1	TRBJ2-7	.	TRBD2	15	TGCGCCAGCAGCCTCTCGGGACTAGCCCTCTACGAGCAGTATTTC	CASSLSGLALYEQYF
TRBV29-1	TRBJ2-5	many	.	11	TGCAGCGTTGAAGAGGGAGAGACCCAGTACTTC	CSVEEGETQYF
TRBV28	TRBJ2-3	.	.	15	TGTGCCAGCACCTCGGGGAGATCTAGCACAGATACGCAGTATTTT	CASTSGRSSTDTQYF
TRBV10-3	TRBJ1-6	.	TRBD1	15	TGTGCCATCAGTGCGGGACAGGGGGCGAATTCACCCCTCCACTTT	CAISAGQGANSPLHF
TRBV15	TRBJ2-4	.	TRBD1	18	TGTGCCACCAGCAGAGCTACCCCAGGGGGTAGCGCCAAAAACATTCAGTACTTC	CATSRATPGGSAKNIQYF
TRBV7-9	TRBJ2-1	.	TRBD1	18	TGTGCCAGCACCTCTCTAGGTAGGGGGCGATCCCCCTACAATGAGCAGTTCTTC	CASTSLGRGRSPYNEQFF
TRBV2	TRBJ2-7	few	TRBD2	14	TGTGCCAGCAGTGATTTGATAGCGGGGGGCGAGCAGTACTTC	CASSDLIAGGEQYF
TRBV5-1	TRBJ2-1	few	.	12	TGCGCCAGCGGAAGCGACTACAATGAGCAGTTCTTC	CASGSDYNEQFF
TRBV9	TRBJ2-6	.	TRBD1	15	TGTGCCAGCAGCGTGACAGGGGCTGGGGCCAACGTCCTGACTTTC	CASSVTGAGANVLTF
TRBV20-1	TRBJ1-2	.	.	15	TGCAGTGCTAGCGTTATCCAAACGGGAGATGATGGCTACACCTTC	CSASVIQTGDDGYTF
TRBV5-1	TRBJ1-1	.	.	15	TGCGCCAGCAGCTTGGACGAGGGGCGGAACACTGAAGCTTTCTTT	CASSLDEGRNTEAFF